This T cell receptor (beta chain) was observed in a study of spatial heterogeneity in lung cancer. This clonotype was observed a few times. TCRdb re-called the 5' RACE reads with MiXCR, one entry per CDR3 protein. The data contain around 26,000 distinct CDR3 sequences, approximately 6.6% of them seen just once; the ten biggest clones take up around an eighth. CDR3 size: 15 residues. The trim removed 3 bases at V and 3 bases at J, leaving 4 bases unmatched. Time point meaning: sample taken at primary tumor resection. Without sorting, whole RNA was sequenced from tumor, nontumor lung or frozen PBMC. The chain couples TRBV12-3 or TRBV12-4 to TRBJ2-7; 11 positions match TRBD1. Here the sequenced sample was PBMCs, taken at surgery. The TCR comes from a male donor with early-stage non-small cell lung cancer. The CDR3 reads CASSFRGQGGYEQYF. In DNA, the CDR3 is TGTGCCAGCAGTTTTAGGGGACAGGGGGGCTACGAGCAGTACTTC.